This TCR beta chain comes out of a study of Ad26.COV2.S vaccination and SARS-CoV-2 variants. With 2 bases removed from V and 5 bases from J, the gap between germline ends came to 15 bases. Germline assignment: CDR1 SGHTA and CDR2 FQGNSA. This CDR3 spans 15 amino acids. Treatment indicated: 19 received Ad26.COV2.S at low or high dose, single or two shots; 5 received placebo; per-sample allocation not given. Repertoires come from day 63 after the first vaccine or placebo injection. The data were produced by immunoSEQ multiplex PCR, yet TCRdb's version contains in-frame clones alone and is incomplete. The table shows some 290,000 clones, with 86% occurring only once.

The chain employs TRBV7-2 and TRBJ1-2, with D maybe TRBD1 (5 bases). The sample here was peripheral blood, taken in a trial of Ad26.COV2.S vaccine versus placebo. This TCR was recovered from a person between 18 and 60 years old who received the Ad26.COV2.S COVID-19 vaccine or a placebo. Here the CDR3 DNA reads TGTGCCAGCAGCTTATTCCGGGGCGCGGGGTATGGCTACACCTTC. Translated: CASSLFRGAGYGYTF.